Each of the 16 T cell receptor beta chains below was sequenced from the same sample in a study of control samples from healthy donors and cancer patients. The protocol was immunoSEQ multiplex PCR, while the TCRdb copy is restricted to in-frame clones and leaves out a portion. The table includes roughly 170,000 clones, 93% detected once. The sample comprised blood. Receptor source: a woman in her sixties or seventies in good health.

As regards this clone: Other DNA sequences from this sample encode an identical CDR3 as well. The genes are TRBV6-6 and TRBJ1-5; 7 bases align to TRBD1. CDR3 length: 14 residues. Germline V CDR1 and CDR2: MNHNY, SVGAGI (reference sequence). The V segment lost 4 bases and the J segment 4 bases; nucleotides outside the gene matches: 4. The CDR3 loop is CASSSTGENQPQHF. The CDR3 nucleotides are TGTGCCAGCAGTTCAACAGGGGAGAATCAGCCCCAGCATTTT.

The chain uses TRBV6-4 and TRBJ1-6; 7 positions agree with TRBD1. The CDR3 spans 13 residues. The germline V gene encodes CDR1 MRHNA and CDR2 SNTAGT. V was clipped by 6 bases and J by 7 bases; unmatched bases: 3. The CDR3 loop reads CASSGTANSPLHF. CDR3 DNA sequence: TGTGCCAGCAGCGGGACAGCCAATTCACCCCTCCACTTT.

The rearrangement joins TRBV5-1 to TRBJ2-7; no definite D call. The germline V gene has CDR1 SGHRS and CDR2 YFSETQ. Trimming took off 0 bases at V and 3 bases at J, with 16 bases between the two ends. The CDR3 has 16 amino acids. The CDR3 DNA sequence: TGCGCCAGCAGCTTGGCGTCAGTGAGTAAATTCTACGAGCAGTACTTC. This encodes CASSLASVSKFYEQYF. The full variable domain, rest sourced from reference TRBV5-1 and TRBJ2-7, is KAGVTQTPRYLIKTRGQQVTLSCSPISGHRSVSWYQQTPGQGLQFLFEYFSETQRNKGNFPGRFSGRQFSNSRSEMNVSTLELGDSALYLCASSLASVSKFYEQYFGPGTRLTVT.

The genes are TRBV5-8 and TRBJ2-7; TRBD2 might be the D (6 bases). This CDR3 region has 14 residues. V lost 1 base and J 4 bases, leaving 12 bases between the germline ends. Germline lookup yields CDR1 SGHTS and CDR2 YDEGEE. The CDR3 loop is CASSLRRGFYEQYF. In DNA form, the CDR3 reads TGTGCCAGCAGCTTGCGGAGGGGATTTTACGAGCAGTACTTC.

The V call is TRBV18, the J call TRBJ2-7, with D possibly matching TRBD2 (6 bases). This CDR3 has 12 residues. Germline loops: CDR1 KGHSH, CDR2 LQKENI. The ends were cut back, 2 bases at V and 5 bases at J, with 7 bases in the middle. The CDR3 sequence: CASSPGGNEQYF. The CDR3 nucleotides are TGTGCCAGCTCACCAGGAGGGAACGAGCAGTACTTC.

CDR3 nucleotide sequence: TGTGCCTGGAGCGGATTCAATGGCAATCAGCCCCAGCATTTT. This codes for CAWSGFNGNQPQHF. The chain recombines TRBV30 with TRBJ1-5; no reliable D call. The CDR3 has 14 residues. From germline, CDR1 is GTSNPN and CDR2 SVGIG (reference sequence). V dropped 3 bases and J dropped 2 bases, with 11 bases sitting between them.

This clone was seen once. The rearrangement joins TRBV6-2 or TRBV6-3 to TRBJ2-2; possibly TRBD2 for D (5 bases). Trimming removed 4 bases at V and 0 bases at J, with 21 bases between. This CDR3 has 19 amino acids. The V gene's germline CDR1 is MNHEY and CDR2 SVGEGT. The CDR3: CASSSPIGLEEANTGELFF. CDR3 in DNA: TGTGCCAGCAGTTCTCCAATTGGGCTGGAGGAAGCGAACACCGGGGAGCTGTTTTTT.

The CDR3 protein is CASGGVSSYNSPLHF. In nucleotides, the CDR3 is TGTGCCAGCGGGGGAGTGAGCTCCTATAATTCACCCCTCCACTTT. The rearrangement joins TRBV7-9 to TRBJ1-6, with D perhaps TRBD1 (5 bases). Trimming pared 8 bases from V and 0 bases from J, leaving 11 bases between. Looked up from germline, CDR1 is SEHNR and CDR2 is FQNEAQ (reference sequence). The CDR3 extends over 15 amino acids. Full variable domain (missing parts from reference TRBV7-9 and TRBJ1-6): DTGVSQNPRHKITKRGQNVTFRCDPISEHNRLYWYRQTLGQGPEFLTYFQNEAQLEKSRLLSDRFSAERPKGSFSTLEIQRTEQGDSAMYLCASGGVSSYNSPLHFGNGTRLTVT.

In this sample, this clone turned up once. CDR3: CASSQDNAALVGYTF. CDR3 DNA sequence: TGTGCCAGCAGCCAAGATAATGCAGCGTTGGTGGGCTACACCTTC. This chain uses TRBV4-2 with TRBJ1-2; no firm D call. The CDR3 has 15 amino acids. The V and J ends lost 0 bases and 8 bases respectively, with 16 bases between them. The germline gives CDR1 LGHNA, CDR2 YNFKEQ.

The chain joins TRBV2 to TRBJ1-5, with 7 positions matching TRBD1. The V segment lost 6 bases and the J segment 10 bases; nucleotides outside the gene matches: 12. The CDR3 is 14 residues long. Germline CDR1 and CDR2: SNHLY and FYNNEI. CDR3 sequence (DNA): TGTGCCAGCAGCTCCAGACAGGGCGGAGAACCCCAGCATTTT. Translation gives CASSSRQGGEPQHF. Full variable domain (missing parts from reference TRBV2 and TRBJ1-5): EPEVTQTPSHQVTQMGQEVILRCVPISNHLYFYWYRQILGQKVEFLVSFYNNEISEKSEIFDDQFSVERPDGSNFTLKIRSTKLEDSAMYFCASSSRQGGEPQHFGDGTRLSIL.

This rearrangement joins TRBV3-1 (or the pseudogene TRBV3-2) to TRBJ1-1; D possibly corresponds to TRBD1 (6 bases). With 1 base removed from V and 1 base from J, the gap between germline ends came to 13 bases. CDR1 is LGHDT and CDR2 is YNNKEL in the germline V gene (reference sequence). This CDR3 comprises 16 residues. CDR3 in amino acids: CASSQAGGGQNTEAFF. CDR3 in DNA: TGTGCCAGCAGCCAAGCGGGCGGGGGCCAGAACACTGAAGCTTTCTTT.

The rearrangement links TRBV7-2 to TRBJ1-5; D is unclear. CDR3 length equals 13 residues. Trimming shortened V by 2 bases and J by 5 bases, and 7 bases separated the two germline ends. Per the germline V gene, CDR1 is SGHTA and CDR2 is FQGNSA. CDR3 loop: CASSLQYDQPQHF. As DNA, the CDR3 is TGTGCCAGCAGCTTACAGTACGATCAGCCCCAGCATTTT.

The V gene is TRBV30, the J gene TRBJ1-1; D remains ambiguous. Trimming removed 3 bases from V and 4 bases from J, with 12 bases in between. The CDR3 totals 13 residues. Germline CDR1 and CDR2: GTSNPN and SVGIG (reference sequence). This CDR3 is CAWRTGVSTEAFF. The CDR3 region has the DNA TGTGCCTGGAGGACGGGTGTTTCCACTGAAGCTTTCTTT.

This clone was observed a single time. The chain carries TRBV2 and TRBJ1-2, with 8 bases matching TRBD1. Trimming took 6 bases from V and 0 from J; bases not matched to a gene: 6. Germline V gives CDR1 SNHLY, CDR2 FYNNEI. The length of the CDR3 is 15 residues. In DNA, the CDR3 is TGTGCCAGCAGGGGAAACAGGGGGGCTAACTATGGCTACACCTTC. Amino acid sequence: CASRGNRGANYGYTF.

The chain has TRBV5-1 and TRBJ2-3; 15 bases line up with TRBD2. The V and J ends lost 3 bases and 1 base, in that order; junction bases with no gene match: 9. The germline V gene has CDR1 SGHRS and CDR2 YFSETQ. The CDR3 has 19 amino acids. CDR3 nucleotides: TGCGCCAGCAGCTGGGGACTAGCGGGGGGACGAGAAGGCACAGATACGCAGTATTTT. Translation: CASSWGLAGGREGTDTQYF.

DNA of the CDR3: TGTGCCAGCAGCGTAGATTGGAATGAGCAGTTCTTC. Encoded protein: CASSVDWNEQFF. The rearrangement joins TRBV9 to TRBJ2-1; no definite D call. The CDR3 runs to 12 residues. V shed 0 bases and J shed 7 bases, with 5 bases lying between them. Germline lookup yields CDR1 SGDLS and CDR2 YYNGEE.